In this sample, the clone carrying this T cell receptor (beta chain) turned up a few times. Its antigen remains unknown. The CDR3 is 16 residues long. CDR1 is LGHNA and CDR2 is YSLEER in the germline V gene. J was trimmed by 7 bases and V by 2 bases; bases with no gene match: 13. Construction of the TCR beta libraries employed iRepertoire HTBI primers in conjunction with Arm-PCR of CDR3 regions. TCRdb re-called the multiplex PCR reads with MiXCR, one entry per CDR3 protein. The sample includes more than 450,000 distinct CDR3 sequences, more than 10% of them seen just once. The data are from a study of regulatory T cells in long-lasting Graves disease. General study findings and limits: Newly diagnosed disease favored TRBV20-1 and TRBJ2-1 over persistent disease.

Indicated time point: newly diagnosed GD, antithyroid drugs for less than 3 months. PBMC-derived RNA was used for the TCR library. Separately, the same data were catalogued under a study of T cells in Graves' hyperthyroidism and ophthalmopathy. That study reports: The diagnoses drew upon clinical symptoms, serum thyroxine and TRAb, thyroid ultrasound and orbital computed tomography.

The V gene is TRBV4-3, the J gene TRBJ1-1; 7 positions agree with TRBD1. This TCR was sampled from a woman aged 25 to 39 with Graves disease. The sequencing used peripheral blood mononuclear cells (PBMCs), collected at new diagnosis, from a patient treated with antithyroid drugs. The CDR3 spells CASSQRYRDRRFEAFF. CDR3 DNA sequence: TGCGCCAGCAGCCAAAGGTACCGGGACAGAAGATTTGAAGCTTTCTTT.